This passage covers 3 T cell receptor beta chains from one sample sequenced in a study of human T cells and chemical hapten exposure. The time point denotes: pre-sensitization, week 0. Treatment reported: therapeutic diphenylcyclopropenone sensitization with weekly scalp DPC. TCRdb recomputed calls from the RACE reads with MiXCR, one row per CDR3 protein. The sample records some 360,000 distinct CDR3 sequences, roughly 4.6% being singletons. Sequenced material: whole blood, taken in connection with sensitization to the hapten diphenylcyclopropenone (DPC). All receptors come from a woman aged 45 to 65 with alopecia areata. Some clones in this sample may be carry-over from other donors' samples.

This clonotype was seen repeatedly, ten times or more. This sequence joins TRBV13 and TRBJ1-4; TRBD1 aligns across 7 bases. Germline lookup yields CDR1 PRHDT and CDR2 FYEKMQ (reference sequence). This CDR3 spans 17 amino acids. V lost 0 bases, J lost 8 bases, and 12 bases stayed unmatched. CDR3 sequence: CASSLGAGGNEKEKLFF. The CDR3 DNA is TGTGCCAGCAGCTTAGGGGCAGGGGGAAATGAAAAGGAAAAACTGTTTTTT. Based on the CDR3 plus reference TRBV13 and TRBJ1-4, the full variable domain is AAGVIQSPRHLIKEKRETATLKCYPIPRHDTVYWYQQGPGQDPQFLISFYEKMQSDKGSIPDRFSAQQFSDYHSELNMSSLELGDSALYFCASSLGAGGNEKEKLFFGSGTQLSVL.

This clonotype showed up many times. This chain connects TRBV7-2 to TRBJ2-3; D uncertain. The germline V and J ends were trimmed by 0 bases and 4 bases, with 5 bases remaining between them. CDR1 SGHTA and CDR2 FQGNSA come from the germline V gene. The CDR3 has 13 residues. The chain's CDR3 is CASSLAFPDTQYF. The CDR3 nucleotides read TGTGCCAGCAGCTTAGCTTTTCCAGATACGCAGTATTTT.

The rearrangement links TRBV29-1 to TRBJ2-2; TRBD1 matches at 7 bases. J gave up 2 bases and V 5 bases, and 11 bases lay outside the gene matches. The germline CDR1 and CDR2 sequences are SQVTM and ANQGSEA. This CDR3 is built from 16 residues. The CDR3 DNA sequence: TGCAGCGTTCTCTTCAGGGGGACACCAAACACCGGGGAGCTGTTTTTT. Translating it yields CSVLFRGTPNTGELFF.